These T cell receptor beta chains were read from a single sample in a study of blood T cell repertoires in COVID-19. Sequenced by immunoSEQ multiplex PCR; TCRdb stores in-frame clones only, minus some. Of 55,000 to 75,000 clones in the sample, around 77% were seen once. The sample was peripheral blood. The source is a man older than 75 with active or convalescent COVID-19. Each CDR3 is given with its conserved first and last residue. Fields, in order: CDR3 DNA, CDR3 protein, D gene, J gene, V gene, clone size. The D gene is left open where the match is weak. Not all rows give a size; the values are once, few, many and, for expanded clones, a class.

CDR3 DNA: TGTGCCAGCAGCCTCCTAATAGGAGAGCCGGATACGCAGTATTTT; CDR3 protein: CASSLLIGEPDTQYF; D gene: NA; J gene: TRBJ2-3; V gene: TRBV3-1/TRBV3-2; clone size: NA
CDR3 DNA: TGTGCCAGCACCTTCCTTCGCGGGGGCACAGATACGCAGTATTTT; CDR3 protein: CASTFLRGGTDTQYF; D gene: NA; J gene: TRBJ2-3; V gene: TRBV5-5; clone size: NA
CDR3 DNA: TGCGCCAGCAGCTTGGGACAGGGATATCAAGAGACCCAGTACTTC; CDR3 protein: CASSLGQGYQETQYF; D gene: TRBD1; J gene: TRBJ2-5; V gene: TRBV5-1; clone size: NA
CDR3 DNA: TGTGCCAGCAGCCCCTCGGGAGCCCAAACCTCCTATGGCTACACCTTC; CDR3 protein: CASSPSGAQTSYGYTF; D gene: NA; J gene: TRBJ1-2; V gene: TRBV5-4; clone size: NA
CDR3 DNA: TGTGCCAGCAGTGCTCCTCAGGGACTAGCGGGGTCCCCAGATACGCAGTATTTT; CDR3 protein: CASSAPQGLAGSPDTQYF; D gene: TRBD2; J gene: TRBJ2-3; V gene: TRBV2; clone size: NA
CDR3 DNA: TGTGCCAGCAGTACAGGGGAGGCTGGAAACACCATATATTTT; CDR3 protein: CASSTGEAGNTIYF; D gene: TRBD1; J gene: TRBJ1-3; V gene: TRBV6-5; clone size: NA
CDR3 DNA: TGCAGCGTGGGACATGATTTGGAGACCCAGTACTTC; CDR3 protein: CSVGHDLETQYF; D gene: NA; J gene: TRBJ2-5; V gene: TRBV29-1; clone size: once
CDR3 DNA: TGTGCCAGCAGCTTAGTGGTTACGGGTGAGCAGTTCTTC; CDR3 protein: CASSLVVTGEQFF; D gene: NA; J gene: TRBJ2-1; V gene: TRBV7-9; clone size: NA
CDR3 DNA: TGTGCCAGCAGCTTGACCCCGGGGGGGAACACCGGGGAGCTGTTTTTT; CDR3 protein: CASSLTPGGNTGELFF; D gene: TRBD2; J gene: TRBJ2-2; V gene: TRBV5-8; clone size: NA
CDR3 DNA: TGCGCCAGCAGCCAAGACGGGGACAGACTCGGCTATGGCTACACCTTC; CDR3 protein: CASSQDGDRLGYGYTF; D gene: TRBD1; J gene: TRBJ1-2; V gene: TRBV4-1; clone size: NA
CDR3 DNA: TGTGCCAGCAGCGTCGGTCCTGTCTCTGGAAACACCATATATTTT; CDR3 protein: CASSVGPVSGNTIYF; D gene: NA; J gene: TRBJ1-3; V gene: TRBV9; clone size: NA
CDR3 DNA: TGTGCCAGCAGCTTAGGGACTAGCGGGGGGGTTACGCAGTATTTT; CDR3 protein: CASSLGTSGGVTQYF; D gene: TRBD2; J gene: TRBJ2-3; V gene: TRBV7-6; clone size: NA
CDR3 DNA: TGTGCCAGCAGCTCGAGGGGTGGCGGGATATCCAAAAACATTCAGTACTTC; CDR3 protein: CASSSRGGGISKNIQYF; D gene: NA; J gene: TRBJ2-4; V gene: TRBV7-2; clone size: once
CDR3 DNA: TGTGCCAGCCGCTCCGGGGGGGTGGATACTGGAAACACCATATATTTT; CDR3 protein: CASRSGGVDTGNTIYF; D gene: NA; J gene: TRBJ1-3; V gene: TRBV5-5; clone size: NA
CDR3 DNA: TGTGCCAGCAGTACAAGACCAGGGGGCGTAACCTTC; CDR3 protein: CASSTRPGGVTF; D gene: TRBD1; J gene: TRBJ1-2; V gene: TRBV6-5; clone size: NA
CDR3 DNA: TGTGCCAGCAGCCCCCTAGCGGGAGGGCCGGGGACAGATACGCAGTATTTT; CDR3 protein: CASSPLAGGPGTDTQYF; D gene: TRBD2; J gene: TRBJ2-3; V gene: TRBV4-2; clone size: medium-sized
CDR3 DNA: TGTGCCAGCAGCGTAGACGCGTATAGCAATCAGCCCCAGCATTTT; CDR3 protein: CASSVDAYSNQPQHF; D gene: NA; J gene: TRBJ1-5; V gene: TRBV9; clone size: once
CDR3 DNA: TGTGCCAGCAGTTACGGGGGACTAGGAGCAGATACGCAGTATTTT; CDR3 protein: CASSYGGLGADTQYF; D gene: TRBD2; J gene: TRBJ2-3; V gene: TRBV6-5; clone size: NA
CDR3 DNA: TGTGCCAGCAGCTTTAATAATCTAGCGGGAGGCGATGAGCAGTTCTTC; CDR3 protein: CASSFNNLAGGDEQFF; D gene: TRBD2; J gene: TRBJ2-1; V gene: TRBV5-4; clone size: NA
CDR3 DNA: TGTGCCAGCAGCGTAGTCCCGGGGGTTGGCGGGGAGCTGTTTTTT; CDR3 protein: CASSVVPGVGGELFF; D gene: NA; J gene: TRBJ2-2; V gene: TRBV9; clone size: NA
CDR3 DNA: TGTGCCAGCAGCTTAAACAGGGGGTTGTCAGAGACCCAGTACTTC; CDR3 protein: CASSLNRGLSETQYF; D gene: TRBD1; J gene: TRBJ2-5; V gene: TRBV13; clone size: NA
CDR3 DNA: TGTGCCAGCAGCGTAGAAGGGGGTTACTTTGAGACCCAGTACTTC; CDR3 protein: CASSVEGGYFETQYF; D gene: NA; J gene: TRBJ2-5; V gene: TRBV9; clone size: NA
CDR3 DNA: TGTGCCAGCAGCCAGAAGGCCGATCAATGGACACTCGCCACTGAAGCTTTCTTT; CDR3 protein: CASSQKADQWTLATEAFF; D gene: NA; J gene: TRBJ1-1; V gene: TRBV3-1/TRBV3-2; clone size: NA
CDR3 DNA: TGTGCCAGCAGTGAAGACAGGGGTGGTATTGAAAAACTGTTTTTT; CDR3 protein: CASSEDRGGIEKLFF; D gene: TRBD1; J gene: TRBJ1-4; V gene: TRBV2; clone size: NA
CDR3 DNA: TGTGCCAGTAGTCGGGGGCGGGGGGGCAATCAGCCCCAGCATTTT; CDR3 protein: CASSRGRGGNQPQHF; D gene: NA; J gene: TRBJ1-5; V gene: TRBV19; clone size: NA
CDR3 DNA: TGTGCCAGCAGTTACAGAGGGCTAGCGGACTACAATGAGCAGTTCTTC; CDR3 protein: CASSYRGLADYNEQFF; D gene: TRBD2; J gene: TRBJ2-1; V gene: TRBV6-2/TRBV6-3; clone size: NA
CDR3 DNA: TGTGCCAGCGGTACAGGGGTTTATTCACCCCTCCACTTT; CDR3 protein: CASGTGVYSPLHF; D gene: TRBD1; J gene: TRBJ1-6; V gene: TRBV3-1/TRBV3-2; clone size: NA
CDR3 DNA: TGTGCCAGCAGCCCCTCCGCTAGCGGGGGTGGCGATACGCAGTATTTT; CDR3 protein: CASSPSASGGGDTQYF; D gene: TRBD2; J gene: TRBJ2-3; V gene: TRBV7-2; clone size: NA
CDR3 DNA: TGCGGGACACGGAACACTGAAGCTTTCTTT; CDR3 protein: CGTRNTEAFF; D gene: NA; J gene: TRBJ1-1; V gene: TRBV19; clone size: NA
CDR3 DNA: TGTGCCAGCAGCCGCGGGGGAGGCAATTCACCCCTCCACTTT; CDR3 protein: CASSRGGGNSPLHF; D gene: NA; J gene: TRBJ1-6; V gene: TRBV13; clone size: NA
CDR3 DNA: TGTGCCAGCAGCGCTAGCGGGGGGGCCTACGAGCAGTACTTC; CDR3 protein: CASSASGGAYEQYF; D gene: TRBD2; J gene: TRBJ2-7; V gene: TRBV9; clone size: once
CDR3 DNA: TGTGCCACCATGGATGCTGGGCACCCCGGCACCGGGGAGCTGTTTTTT; CDR3 protein: CATMDAGHPGTGELFF; D gene: NA; J gene: TRBJ2-2; V gene: TRBV24-1; clone size: NA
CDR3 DNA: TGTGCCACCAGCAGAGGGAGAACTAGCACAGATACGCAGTATTTT; CDR3 protein: CATSRGRTSTDTQYF; D gene: NA; J gene: TRBJ2-3; V gene: TRBV15; clone size: NA
CDR3 DNA: TGTGCCAGTAGTATAGATCTGGGCCGGGGCGGGGAGCTGTTTTTT; CDR3 protein: CASSIDLGRGGELFF; D gene: NA; J gene: TRBJ2-2; V gene: TRBV19; clone size: NA
CDR3 DNA: TGTGCCAGCAGCCCCCGGACTTCCTTGGACTTC; CDR3 protein: CASSPRTSLDF; D gene: NA; J gene: TRBJ2-5; V gene: TRBV7-2; clone size: few
CDR3 DNA: TGTGCCAGCACCGGACAGGCCAACAATCAGCCCCAGCATTTT; CDR3 protein: CASTGQANNQPQHF; D gene: TRBD1; J gene: TRBJ1-5; V gene: TRBV18; clone size: NA
CDR3 DNA: TGTGCCAGCAGCACAGGGATTAGCACAGATACGCAGTATTTT; CDR3 protein: CASSTGISTDTQYF; D gene: NA; J gene: TRBJ2-3; V gene: TRBV2; clone size: NA
CDR3 DNA: TGTGCCAGCAGTTACCTGGGACAACAAGAGACCCAGTACTTC; CDR3 protein: CASSYLGQQETQYF; D gene: NA; J gene: TRBJ2-5; V gene: TRBV6-5; clone size: NA
CDR3 DNA: TGTGCCAGCAGTGAATTAGCGGGAGTGGAGACCCAGTACTTC; CDR3 protein: CASSELAGVETQYF; D gene: TRBD2; J gene: TRBJ2-5; V gene: TRBV2; clone size: NA
CDR3 DNA: TGTGCCAGCAGCTTGAGGGGTGGAAACAATCAGCCCCAGCATTTT; CDR3 protein: CASSLRGGNNQPQHF; D gene: NA; J gene: TRBJ1-5; V gene: TRBV5-8; clone size: NA
CDR3 DNA: TGTGCCATCAGCGACGGACAGGACACAGATACGCAGTATTTT; CDR3 protein: CAISDGQDTDTQYF; D gene: TRBD1; J gene: TRBJ2-3; V gene: TRBV10-3; clone size: NA
CDR3 DNA: TGTGCCAGCAGTTTATCGCCCGGGATCTATGGCTACACCTTC; CDR3 protein: CASSLSPGIYGYTF; D gene: NA; J gene: TRBJ1-2; V gene: TRBV28; clone size: NA
CDR3 DNA: TGTGCCAGTAGTATGTCAGGGTCTGATGGCTACACCTTC; CDR3 protein: CASSMSGSDGYTF; D gene: NA; J gene: TRBJ1-2; V gene: TRBV19; clone size: NA
CDR3 DNA: TGTGCCAGCAGTTTAAGTGGCCGGAGGGGAGCTTTCTTT; CDR3 protein: CASSLSGRRGAFF; D gene: NA; J gene: TRBJ1-1; V gene: TRBV12-3/TRBV12-4; clone size: NA
CDR3 DNA: TGCGCCAGCAGCCAAATGGTGCTGACAGGGCGTGGCTACACCTTC; CDR3 protein: CASSQMVLTGRGYTF; D gene: TRBD1; J gene: TRBJ1-2; V gene: TRBV4-1; clone size: NA
CDR3 DNA: TGTGCCAGCACCGCACGGACAGGGAAAACTGAAGCTTTCTTT; CDR3 protein: CASTARTGKTEAFF; D gene: TRBD1; J gene: TRBJ1-1; V gene: TRBV28; clone size: NA
CDR3 DNA: TGTGCCGGCGGTGGACTAGCGGGATCGGAGCAGTTCTTC; CDR3 protein: CAGGGLAGSEQFF; D gene: TRBD2; J gene: TRBJ2-1; V gene: TRBV28; clone size: NA
CDR3 DNA: TGTGCCAGCAGCCCGGTCACAGGGCTAGCCAAAAACATTCAGTACTTC; CDR3 protein: CASSPVTGLAKNIQYF; D gene: NA; J gene: TRBJ2-4; V gene: TRBV7-9; clone size: NA
CDR3 DNA: TGCGCCAGCAGCTTGGCCCTCGGACAGGGGAGTTCATTTTTT; CDR3 protein: CASSLALGQGSSFF; D gene: TRBD1; J gene: TRBJ2-3; V gene: TRBV5-1; clone size: NA
CDR3 DNA: TGTGCCAGCAGTGACCAACCGGGACAGGGGTACAATGGCTACACCTTC; CDR3 protein: CASSDQPGQGYNGYTF; D gene: TRBD1; J gene: TRBJ1-2; V gene: TRBV6-1; clone size: few
CDR3 DNA: TGTGCCAGCAGCTTACTTGTCAATTCACCCCTCCACTTT; CDR3 protein: CASSLLVNSPLHF; D gene: NA; J gene: TRBJ1-6; V gene: TRBV7-3; clone size: NA
CDR3 DNA: TGTGCCAGCAGCCAAAGTGGCGGCCAAGAGACCCAGTACTTC; CDR3 protein: CASSQSGGQETQYF; D gene: NA; J gene: TRBJ2-5; V gene: TRBV4-2; clone size: NA
CDR3 DNA: TGTGCCAGCTCATCTCTTACAACAGGGCAGGACACTGAAGCTTTCTTT; CDR3 protein: CASSSLTTGQDTEAFF; D gene: NA; J gene: TRBJ1-1; V gene: TRBV18; clone size: NA
CDR3 DNA: TGTGCCAGCAGGCAGGGACAGAACACTGAAGCTTTCTTT; CDR3 protein: CASRQGQNTEAFF; D gene: NA; J gene: TRBJ1-1; V gene: TRBV21-1; clone size: few
CDR3 DNA: TGTGCCAGCAGCTCCGGCGGGGTTAAGCAGTTCTTC; CDR3 protein: CASSSGGVKQFF; D gene: NA; J gene: TRBJ2-1; V gene: TRBV7-6; clone size: NA
CDR3 DNA: TGTGCCAGCAGCAAAAGGGGGACAGGGGGCAATGAGCAGTTCTTC; CDR3 protein: CASSKRGTGGNEQFF; D gene: NA; J gene: TRBJ2-1; V gene: TRBV21-1; clone size: NA